Below are 18 T cell receptor beta chains sequenced from a single sample in a study of blood T cell repertoires in COVID-19. Method: immunoSEQ multiplex PCR; TCRdb's copy keeps in-frame clones and lacks some. The data hold roughly 100,000 clones, with 65% to 80% observed a single time. The source material was peripheral blood. The receptors stem from a woman in her sixties or seventies with acute or convalescent COVID-19.

This clone was seen more than once but under ten times. The genes are TRBV5-6 and TRBJ1-6; a weak D match, TRBD1 (6 bases). In germline, CDR1 is SGHDT, CDR2 YYEEEE. The CDR3 runs to 16 residues. The V and J ends lost 6 bases and 8 bases respectively, with 21 bases between them. Here the CDR3 DNA reads TGTGCCAGCACCCACGGGGGGGGGCTTGAGGATTCACCCCTCCACTTT. This encodes CASTHGGGLEDSPLHF.

This clone was seen only a few times. The rearrangement uses TRBV6-1 and TRBJ1-2; maybe TRBD1 (5 bases). Germline CDR1 reads MNHNS; CDR2 reads SASEGT. The CDR3 runs to 15 residues. Trimming stripped 1 base from V and 5 bases from J, with 14 bases between. The CDR3 DNA sequence: TGTGCCAGCAGTGAAGGGTTAGGGGCAGGGTATGGCTACACCTTC. Translation gives CASSEGLGAGYGYTF.

The V gene is TRBV19, the J gene TRBJ2-1; a possible D gene is TRBD2 (5 bases). Trimming took off 4 bases at V and 7 bases at J, with 17 bases between the two ends. The CDR3 length is 15 residues. Germline lookup yields CDR1 LNHDA and CDR2 SQIVND (reference sequence). The CDR3 spells CASSSGILEGNEQFF. DNA for the CDR3: TGTGCCAGTAGTAGCGGCATCCTCGAGGGAAATGAGCAGTTCTTC.

The J gene is TRBJ2-5, the V gene TRBV2, with a tentative D call TRBD2 (7 bases). V lost 5 bases, J lost 9 bases, and 10 bases lay in between. Looked up from germline, CDR1 is SNHLY and CDR2 is FYNNEI. The CDR3 has 11 amino acids. The CDR3 spells CASSTGRAQYF. The CDR3, as DNA: TGTGCCAGCAGTACAGGGAGGGCCCAGTACTTC.

This clone was seen more than once but under ten times. CDR3 sequence reads: CASSHRDRRLSNQPQHF. The CDR3 DNA follows: TGTGCCAGCAGCCACCGGGACAGAAGACTTAGCAATCAGCCCCAGCATTTT. This chain links TRBV7-8 with TRBJ1-5; 7 positions agree with TRBD1. After removal of 5 bases from V and 0 bases from J, the junction contained 10 bases not matched to a gene. Germline CDR1 SGHVS, CDR2 FQNEAQ. The CDR3 is made up of 17 amino acids.

The gene calls are TRBV29-1 and TRBJ2-7, with D uncertain. Germline lookup yields CDR1 SQVTM and CDR2 ANQGSEA. V gave up 7 bases and J gave up 0 bases, with 13 bases separating them. The CDR3 totals 13 residues. CDR3 region: CSGLEYSSYEQYF. CDR3 DNA: TGCAGCGGACTCGAATATAGCTCCTACGAGCAGTACTTC.

V usage is TRBV27 and J usage is TRBJ1-5, with 7 bases identical to TRBD1. The V and J ends lost 6 bases and 4 bases, in that order; junction bases with no gene match: 3. In germline, CDR1 is MNHEY, CDR2 SMNVEV (reference sequence). CDR3 length: 13 amino acids. DNA of the CDR3: TGTGCCAGCAGAAGACAGGGAAATCAGCCCCAGCATTTT. Encoded protein: CASRRQGNQPQHF.

The chain uses TRBV6-5 and TRBJ2-3; TRBD2 aligns across 8 bases. J lost 8 bases, V lost 5 bases, and 12 bases had no gene match. Germline assignment: CDR1 MNHEY and CDR2 SVGAGI. This CDR3 has 15 amino acids. The CDR3 DNA sequence: TGTGCCAGCAGTCCCCTCTCTCGGGGGGGCCCTACGCAGTATTTT. It encodes CASSPLSRGGPTQYF.

The gene calls are TRBV19 and TRBJ1-3, with TRBD1 identical over 9 bases. Losses at the gene ends were 7 bases for V and 4 bases for J; bases not matched to a gene: 11. The germline V gene encodes CDR1 LNHDA and CDR2 SQIVND (reference sequence). The CDR3 extends over 16 amino acids. Here the CDR3 reads CASTSKQGARGNTIYF. The DNA for the CDR3 is TGTGCCAGTACTTCTAAACAGGGGGCGAGAGGAAACACCATATATTTT.

This clone was seen a few times. V usage is TRBV19 and J usage is TRBJ2-3, with 8 bases aligning to TRBD2. CDR1 LNHDA and CDR2 SQIVND come from the germline V gene (reference sequence). J was trimmed by 3 bases and V by 10 bases; bases with no gene match: 15. There are 16 residues in the CDR3. The CDR3 coding sequence is TGTGCCACCACCCCCCCCCGGGGGGGAGGGACAGATACGCAGTATTTT. Amino acids: CATTPPRGGGTDTQYF. Full variable domain (missing parts from reference TRBV19 and TRBJ2-3): DGGITQSPKYLFRKEGQNVTLSCEQNLNHDAMYWYRQDPGQGLRLIYYSQIVNDFQKGDIAEGYSVSREKKESFPLTVTSAQKNPTAFYLCATTPPRGGGTDTQYFGPGTRLTVL.

The J gene is TRBJ2-1, the V gene TRBV7-8; 10 bases are a match to TRBD2. The junction had 14 bases not matched to a gene; V was cut back by 3 bases and J by 3 bases. Germline-derived CDR1 and CDR2 are SGHVS and FQNEAQ. CDR3 length: 19 residues. The DNA of the CDR3 is TGTGCCAGCAGCTTTGGAGCATCTAGCGGGGGCCTCAACTACAATGAGCAGTTCTTC. Protein: CASSFGASSGGLNYNEQFF.

This chain uses TRBV10-3 with TRBJ1-5, with D tentatively TRBD1 (6 bases). CDR1 ENHRY and CDR2 SYGVKD come from the germline V gene. CDR3 length: 15 residues. V was shortened by 0 bases and J by 4 bases, with 10 bases between the two germline ends. CDR3 coding DNA: TGTGCCATCAGTGAGTCGGAGACAGGAAATCAGCCCCAGCATTTT. Its protein is CAISESETGNQPQHF.

V gene TRBV27 combines with J gene TRBJ2-5, with TRBD1 identical over 7 bases. The CDR3 sequence is 16 residues long. The trim removed 8 bases at V and 2 bases at J, leaving 14 bases unmatched. Germline V CDR1 and CDR2: MNHEY, SMNVEV (reference sequence). CDR3 protein: CASRRVGRQGQETQYF. The CDR3 DNA reads TGTGCCAGCCGGAGAGTTGGGCGACAGGGACAAGAGACCCAGTACTTC.

The V call is TRBV7-8, the J call TRBJ1-5; D uncertain. CDR3 length: 13 residues. CDR1 is SGHVS and CDR2 is FQNEAQ in the germline V gene. Trimming took 4 bases from V and 3 from J, leaving 7 bases between them. As DNA, the CDR3 is TGTGCCAGCAGCTGGGAGTTCAATCAGCCCCAGCATTTT. Amino acid sequence: CASSWEFNQPQHF.

The chain joins TRBV19 to TRBJ1-4, with D tentatively TRBD1 (5 bases). This CDR3 spans 14 amino acids. CDR1 LNHDA and CDR2 SQIVND come from the germline V gene (reference sequence). Trimming took off 4 bases at V and 5 bases at J, with 11 bases between the two ends. The DNA for the CDR3 is TGTGCCAGTAGTAGACATCACAGGAATGAAAAACTGTTTTTT. As protein: CASSRHHRNEKLFF.

V gene TRBV3-1 (or the pseudogene TRBV3-2) combines with J gene TRBJ2-1; 14 nucleotides line up with TRBD2. The CDR3 loop spans 20 amino acids. Germline assignment: CDR1 LGHDT and CDR2 YNNKEL (reference sequence). Losses at the gene ends were 4 bases for V and 0 bases for J; bases not matched to a gene: 11. The CDR3: CASSRGLAGGNPTSYNEQFF. CDR3 nucleotides: TGTGCCAGCAGCCGAGGACTAGCGGGGGGTAACCCTACCTCCTACAATGAGCAGTTCTTC.

V and J are TRBV7-2 and TRBJ2-7; D possibly corresponds to TRBD2 (7 bases). Germline V gene data show CDR1 as SGHTA and CDR2 as FQGNSA. Trimming removed 5 bases from V and 3 bases from J, with 29 bases in between. This CDR3 contains 19 residues. In DNA, the CDR3 is TGTGCCAGCAGCATTTCCCGGAGGGGGGGATCGACTTTGGTCTACGAGCAGTACTTC. It translates to CASSISRRGGSTLVYEQYF.

The chain couples TRBV27 to TRBJ1-1; D may be TRBD1 (5 bases). This CDR3 is 14 amino acids long. Trimming left V 5 bases short and J 4 bases short, with 14 bases between. The germline gives CDR1 MNHEY, CDR2 SMNVEV (reference sequence). CDR3 in DNA: TGTGCCAGCAGTCCCCGTGGGGCAAGCACTGAAGCTTTCTTT. The encoded protein is CASSPRGASTEAFF.